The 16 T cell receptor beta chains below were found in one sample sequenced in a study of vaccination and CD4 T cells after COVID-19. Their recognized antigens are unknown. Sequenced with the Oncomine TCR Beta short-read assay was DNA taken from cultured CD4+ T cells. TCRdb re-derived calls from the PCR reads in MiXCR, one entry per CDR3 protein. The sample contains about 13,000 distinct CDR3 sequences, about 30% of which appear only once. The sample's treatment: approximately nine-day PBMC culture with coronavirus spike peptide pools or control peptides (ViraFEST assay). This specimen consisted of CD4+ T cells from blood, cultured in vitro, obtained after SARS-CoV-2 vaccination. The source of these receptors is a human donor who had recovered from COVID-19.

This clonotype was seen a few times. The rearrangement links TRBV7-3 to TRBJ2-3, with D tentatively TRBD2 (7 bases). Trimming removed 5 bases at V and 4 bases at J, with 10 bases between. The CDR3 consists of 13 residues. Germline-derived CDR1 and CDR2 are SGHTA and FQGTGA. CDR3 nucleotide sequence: TGTGCCAGCAGCCACGGGGGGCCAGATACGCAGTATTTT. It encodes CASSHGGPDTQYF.

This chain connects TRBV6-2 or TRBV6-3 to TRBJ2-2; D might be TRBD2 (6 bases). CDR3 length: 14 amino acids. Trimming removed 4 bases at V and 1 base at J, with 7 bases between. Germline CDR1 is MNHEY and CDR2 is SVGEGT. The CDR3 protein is CASSWGVNTGELFF. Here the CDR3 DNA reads TGTGCCAGCAGTTGGGGGGTGAACACCGGGGAGCTGTTTTTT.

The CDR3 loop is CASRYGQSRGNQPQHF. The CDR3 coding sequence is TGTGCCAGCAGATACGGACAATCACGAGGCAATCAGCCCCAGCATTTT. The chain is built from TRBV6-2 or TRBV6-3 and TRBJ1-5; the D gene is possibly TRBD1 (5 bases). The CDR3 is 16 residues long. Trimming pared 6 bases from V and 2 bases from J, leaving 17 bases between. CDR1 and CDR2 from the germline V gene are MNHEY and SVGEGT.

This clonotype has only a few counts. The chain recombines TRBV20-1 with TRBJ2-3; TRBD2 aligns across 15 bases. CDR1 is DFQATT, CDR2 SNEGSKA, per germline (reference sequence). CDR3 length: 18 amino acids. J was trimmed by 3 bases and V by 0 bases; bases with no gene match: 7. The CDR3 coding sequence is TGCAGTGCTAGAGACCTGGGACTAGCGGGAGGACTTACAGATACGCAGTATTTT. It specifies CSARDLGLAGGLTDTQYF.

The CDR3 region has the DNA TGTGCCAGCAGCCCGGGACTAGCGGGAGTCGGTGAGCAGTTCTTC. Its translation: CASSPGLAGVGEQFF. The chain is built from TRBV6-2 or TRBV6-3 and TRBJ2-1, with TRBD2 matching over 14 bases. Germline loops: CDR1 MNHEY, CDR2 SVGEGT. The trim removed 6 bases at V and 9 bases at J, leaving 7 bases unmatched. This CDR3 has 15 amino acids.

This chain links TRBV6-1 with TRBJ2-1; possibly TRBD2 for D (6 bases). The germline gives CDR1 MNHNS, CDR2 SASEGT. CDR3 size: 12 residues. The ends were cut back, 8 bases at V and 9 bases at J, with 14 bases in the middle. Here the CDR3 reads CASGRVGGEQFF. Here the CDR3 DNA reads TGTGCCAGCGGCAGGGTGGGGGGTGAGCAGTTCTTC.

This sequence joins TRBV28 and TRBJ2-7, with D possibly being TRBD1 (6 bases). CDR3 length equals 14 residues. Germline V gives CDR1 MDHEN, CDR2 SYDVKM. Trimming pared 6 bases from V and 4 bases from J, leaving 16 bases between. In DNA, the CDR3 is TGTGCCAGCAGCCCCCGGGACATGAAATACGAGCAGTACTTC. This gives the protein CASSPRDMKYEQYF.

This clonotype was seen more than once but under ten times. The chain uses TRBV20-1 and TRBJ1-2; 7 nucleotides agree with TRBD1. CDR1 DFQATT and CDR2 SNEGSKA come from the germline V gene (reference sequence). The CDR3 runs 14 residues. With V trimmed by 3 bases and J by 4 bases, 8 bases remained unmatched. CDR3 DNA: TGCAGTGCTAGCCCGGGAGGGGGCATCTATGGCTACACCTTC. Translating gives CSASPGGGIYGYTF.

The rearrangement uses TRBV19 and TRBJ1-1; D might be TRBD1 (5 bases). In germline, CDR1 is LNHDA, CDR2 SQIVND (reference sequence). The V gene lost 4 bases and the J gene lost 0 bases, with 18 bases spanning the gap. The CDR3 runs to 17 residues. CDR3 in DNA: TGTGCCAGTAGTAACCGACAGAGGAATTTAATGAACACTGAAGCTTTCTTT. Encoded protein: CASSNRQRNLMNTEAFF.

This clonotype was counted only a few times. This CDR3 is CSAAGGHHEQYF. The CDR3 DNA follows: TGCAGTGCCGCGGGAGGCCACCACGAGCAGTACTTC. This rearrangement joins TRBV20-1 to TRBJ2-7; 8 nucleotides match TRBD2. V shed 6 bases and J 5 bases; nucleotides not matched to a gene: 6. Looked up from germline, CDR1 is DFQATT and CDR2 is SNEGSKA (reference sequence). The CDR3 is 12 amino acids.

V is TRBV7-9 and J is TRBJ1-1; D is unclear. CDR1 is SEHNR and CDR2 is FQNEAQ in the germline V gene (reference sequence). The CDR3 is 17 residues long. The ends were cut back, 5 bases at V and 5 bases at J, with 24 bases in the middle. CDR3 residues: CASSGSTEVELRTEAFF. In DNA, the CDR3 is TGTGCCAGCAGCGGTTCCACGGAGGTGGAGCTGAGGACTGAAGCTTTCTTT.

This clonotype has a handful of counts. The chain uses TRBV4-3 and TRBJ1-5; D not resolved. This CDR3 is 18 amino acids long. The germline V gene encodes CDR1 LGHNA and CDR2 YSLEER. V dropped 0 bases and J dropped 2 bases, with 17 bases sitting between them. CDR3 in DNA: TGCGCCAGCAGCCAAGATTTGAAGGGCATCTCCGGCAATCAGCCCCAGCATTTT. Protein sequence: CASSQDLKGISGNQPQHF.

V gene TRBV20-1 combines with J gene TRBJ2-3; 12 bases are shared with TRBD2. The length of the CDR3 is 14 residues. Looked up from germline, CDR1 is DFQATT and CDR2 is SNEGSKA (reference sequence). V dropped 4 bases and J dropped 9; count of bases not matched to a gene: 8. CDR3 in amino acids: CSATPGTSGSTQYF. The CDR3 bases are TGCAGTGCTACGCCCGGGACTAGCGGGTCAACGCAGTATTTT.

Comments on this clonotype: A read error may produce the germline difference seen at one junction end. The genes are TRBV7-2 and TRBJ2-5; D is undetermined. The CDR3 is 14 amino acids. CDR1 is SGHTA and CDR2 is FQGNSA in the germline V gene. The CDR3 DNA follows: TGTGCCAGCAGCTTAGGCGGCCCGCAAGAGACCCGGTACTTC. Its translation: CASSLGGPQETRYF.

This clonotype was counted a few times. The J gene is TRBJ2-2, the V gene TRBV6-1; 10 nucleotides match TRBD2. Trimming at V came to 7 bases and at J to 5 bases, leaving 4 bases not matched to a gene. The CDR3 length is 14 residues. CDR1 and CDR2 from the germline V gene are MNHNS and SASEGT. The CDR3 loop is CASILAGETGELFF. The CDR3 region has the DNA TGTGCCAGCATCCTAGCGGGAGAGACCGGGGAGCTGTTTTTT.

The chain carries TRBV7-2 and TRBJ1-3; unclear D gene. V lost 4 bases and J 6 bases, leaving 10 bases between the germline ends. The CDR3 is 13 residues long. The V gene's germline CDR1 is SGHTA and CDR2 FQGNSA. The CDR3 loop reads CASSSQTLNTIYF. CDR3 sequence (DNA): TGTGCCAGCAGCTCCCAGACCCTAAACACCATATATTTT.